These 27 T cell receptor beta chains were sequenced from one sample in a study of T cell repertoires in cytomegalovirus infection. TCRdb processed the reads anew with MiXCR; each CDR3 protein has one entry. Here the sample spans 250,000 to 350,000 distinct CDR3 sequences, roughly a quarter being singletons. The specimen was PBMCs. These receptors originate from a human donor in good health (CMV status not recorded). Some clones in this sample may be carry-over from other donors' samples.

This clonotype came up many times. This chain joins TRBV11-2 and TRBJ1-1; D uncertain. CDR3 size: 12 residues. Germline loops: CDR1 SGHAT, CDR2 FQNNGV. V was cut by 6 bases and J by 2 bases, with 7 bases left in between. The CDR3: CASRFSNTEAFF. The CDR3 nucleotides read TGTGCCAGCAGGTTCAGTAACACTGAAGCTTTCTTT. Together with reference TRBV11-2 and TRBJ1-1, the CDR3 gives the full variable domain: EAGVAQSPRYKIIEKRQSVAFWCNPISGHATLYWYQQILGQGPKLLIQFQNNGVVDDSQLPKDRFSAERLKGVDSTLKIQPAKLEDSAVYLCASRFSNTEAFFGQGTRLTVV.

This clonotype showed up many times. The chain joins TRBV7-2 to TRBJ1-2, with D maybe TRBD1 (6 bases). The ends were cut back, 3 bases at V and 8 bases at J, with 10 bases in the middle. This CDR3 has 12 residues. Germline lookup yields CDR1 SGHTA and CDR2 FQGNSA. The CDR3 reads CASSFGGSGYTF. Here the CDR3 DNA reads TGTGCCAGCAGCTTCGGGGGCAGCGGCTACACCTTC.

On this clonotype: A much more abundant neighbour one base away suggests this may be a read error. The chain employs TRBV7-2 and TRBJ2-7, with 7 bases lining up with TRBD2. Germline V gene data show CDR1 as SGHTA and CDR2 as FQGNSA. Trimming at V came to 2 bases and at J to 12 bases, leaving 13 bases not matched to a gene. This CDR3 is built from 14 residues. CDR3 sequence reads: CASSLSGTGGRRYF. The DNA for the CDR3 is TGTGCCAGCAGCTTATCTGGGACTGGCGGGAGACGGTACTTC.

This chain joins TRBV20-1 and TRBJ1-2; a possible D gene is TRBD1 (5 bases). Germline loops: CDR1 DFQATT, CDR2 SNEGSKA (reference sequence). Trimming left V 3 bases short and J 7 bases short, with 12 bases between. The CDR3 has 12 residues. This CDR3 reads CSASPGAGGYTF. The CDR3 coding sequence is TGCAGTGCTAGCCCCGGGGCGGGTGGCTACACCTTC.

This clonotype was seen repeatedly, ten times or more. The chain links TRBV11-2 to TRBJ1-1, with D perhaps TRBD1 (5 bases). CDR1 SGHAT and CDR2 FQNNGV come from the germline V gene. The length of the CDR3 is 16 residues. V lost 1 base and J lost 3, with 15 bases in between. This CDR3 is CASSLGRMGVYTEAFF. The CDR3 DNA reads TGTGCCAGCAGCTTAGGTCGGATGGGGGTTTACACTGAAGCTTTCTTT.

This clonotype has only a few counts. V is TRBV7-3 and J is TRBJ2-2, with D perhaps matching TRBD2 (6 bases). V lost 5 bases, J lost 5 bases, and 18 bases lay in between. In germline, CDR1 is SGHTA, CDR2 FQGTGA. This CDR3 comprises 16 residues. CDR3 loop: CASSPRTVGGTGELFF. The CDR3 bases are TGTGCCAGCAGCCCGCGGACGGTCGGGGGAACCGGGGAGCTGTTTTTT.

At least ten counts were recorded for this clonotype. The chain is built from TRBV6-5 and TRBJ1-3; D is undetermined. The CDR3 length is 15 residues. CDR1 MNHEY and CDR2 SVGAGI come from the germline V gene. V lost 5 bases, J lost 0 bases, and 11 bases lay in between. For the CDR3, the DNA is TGTGCCAGCAGTCCGGACGGGAACTCTGGAAACACCATATATTTT. Its protein is CASSPDGNSGNTIYF.

This clonotype came up a few times. The chain uses TRBV5-6 and TRBJ2-3; D may correspond to TRBD1 or TRBD2 (5 bases each). V was pared by 0 bases and J by 1 base, with 12 bases between. The length of the CDR3 is 16 residues. From germline, CDR1 is SGHDT and CDR2 YYEEEE. The CDR3 bases are TGTGCCAGCAGCTTGGTTGAGGGGCCGGGCACAGATACGCAGTATTTT. Translation: CASSLVEGPGTDTQYF.

This chain links TRBV12-3 or TRBV12-4 with TRBJ1-4, with TRBD1 identical over 9 bases. V lost 6 bases and J lost 6; bases outside the gene matches: 5. The CDR3 spans 14 residues. DNA of the CDR3: TGTGCCAGCAGCCCCACAGGGGGCTATGAAAAACTGTTTTTT. Its protein is CASSPTGGYEKLFF.

V gene TRBV11-2 combines with J gene TRBJ2-3; weak D call: TRBD2 (5 bases). V was cut by 3 bases and J by 8 bases, with 12 bases left in between. Per germline, CDR1 SGHAT and CDR2 FQNNGV. The CDR3 extends over 13 amino acids. Here the CDR3 reads CASSFSSEGTQYF. As DNA, the CDR3 is TGTGCCAGCAGCTTCTCCAGCGAGGGTACGCAGTATTTT. Looking up the rest from reference TRBV11-2 and TRBJ2-3 gives the full variable domain: EAGVAQSPRYKIIEKRQSVAFWCNPISGHATLYWYQQILGQGPKLLIQFQNNGVVDDSQLPKDRFSAERLKGVDSTLKIQPAKLEDSAVYLCASSFSSEGTQYFGPGTRLTVL.

A single count supports this clonotype. CDR3 sequence: CASSLVGGDAKNIQYF. For the CDR3, the DNA is TGTGCCAGCAGCTTAGTTGGGGGAGATGCCAAAAACATTCAGTACTTC. This chain connects TRBV7-2 to TRBJ2-4; D might be TRBD1 or TRBD2, each matching 5 bases. V lost 1 base and J 1 base, leaving 11 bases between the germline ends. The CDR3 length is 16 residues. CDR1 SGHTA and CDR2 FQGNSA come from the germline V gene.

This clonotype has a handful of counts. The chain employs TRBV19 and TRBJ1-2; the D is unclear. The CDR3 is 14 residues long. The germline gives CDR1 LNHDA, CDR2 SQIVND (reference sequence). V was trimmed by 1 base and J by 4 bases, leaving 10 bases between them. CDR3 DNA: TGTGCCAGTAGTATAGTAGGCGGCGCCTATGGCTACACCTTC. This encodes CASSIVGGAYGYTF.

This clonotype was counted at least ten times. The chain recombines TRBV7-3 with TRBJ2-2, with 12 bases fitting TRBD2. Trimming at V came to 6 bases and at J to 5 bases, leaving 4 bases not matched to a gene. Germline lookup yields CDR1 SGHTA and CDR2 FQGTGA. CDR3 length: 15 amino acids. CDR3 amino acids: CASSFGLAGTGELFF. The CDR3 coding sequence is TGTGCCAGCAGTTTCGGACTAGCGGGAACCGGGGAGCTGTTTTTT. Filled out from reference TRBV7-3 and TRBJ2-2, the complete variable domain reads GAGVSQTPSNKVTEKGKYVELRCDPISGHTALYWYRQSLGQGPEFLIYFQGTGAADDSGLPNDRFFAVRPEGSVSTLKIQRTERGDSAVYLCASSFGLAGTGELFFGEGSRLTVL.

V and J are TRBV24-1 and TRBJ1-5; maybe TRBD1 (5 bases). V lost 7 bases and J 7 bases, leaving 22 bases between the germline ends. The CDR3 loop spans 16 amino acids. CDR1 and CDR2 from the germline V gene are KGHDR and SFDVKD. The CDR3 DNA follows: TGTGCCACCAGCGGCGGAACAGGAAAATTCCAGCAGCCCCAGCATTTT. Translated, it gives CATSGGTGKFQQPQHF.

This chain links TRBV28 with TRBJ2-2, with D possibly being TRBD1 or TRBD2 (5 bases each). This CDR3 spans 14 amino acids. V was clipped by 4 bases and J by 2 bases, with 8 bases between them. Germline V gene lookup returns CDR1 MDHEN and CDR2 SYDVKM. CDR3 bases: TGTGCCAGCAGTTGGGGGTCTAACACCGGGGAGCTGTTTTTT. As protein: CASSWGSNTGELFF.

This clonotype was found a few times. The chain carries TRBV6-2 or TRBV6-3 and TRBJ2-5, with 8 bases matching TRBD2. J gave up 2 bases and V 6 bases, and 11 bases lay outside the gene matches. CDR1 and CDR2 (germline): MNHEY, SVGEGT. CDR3 length: 16 amino acids. The CDR3 region is CASSRPTSGTQETQYF. In DNA form, the CDR3 reads TGTGCCAGCAGCAGACCTACTAGCGGAACACAAGAGACCCAGTACTTC.

This clonotype was detected only once. V and J are TRBV27 and TRBJ1-5; D is perhaps TRBD1 (5 bases). CDR1 is MNHEY, CDR2 SMNVEV, per germline (reference sequence). Trimming took 7 bases from V and 0 from J, leaving 13 bases between them. This CDR3 spans 15 amino acids. CDR3 protein: CASIPTAGSNQPQHF. CDR3 bases: TGTGCCAGCATTCCGACAGCTGGTAGCAATCAGCCCCAGCATTTT.

This clonotype appeared many times. V and J are TRBV7-2 and TRBJ2-1, with unresolved D. Germline V gene sequence: CDR1 SGHTA, CDR2 FQGNSA. The V and J ends lost 3 bases and 11 bases respectively, with 8 bases between them. This CDR3 comprises 11 residues. CDR3 DNA: TGTGCCAGCAGCTTCCGAGCGCAGCAGTTCTTC. Its translation: CASSFRAQQFF.

The V and J genes are TRBV28 and TRBJ1-2; TRBD1 agrees at 8 bases. The CDR3 loop spans 16 amino acids. Trimming removed 5 bases from V and 4 bases from J; junction bases left unmatched: 12. CDR1 and CDR2 from the germline V gene are MDHEN and SYDVKM. In DNA form, the CDR3 reads TGTGCCAGCAGTACACAGGGGGATCTTTTGGGCTATGGCTACACCTTC. Translation gives CASSTQGDLLGYGYTF.

CDR3 nucleotide sequence: TGTGCTAGTGGGAGGGGACAGGGGGACACCGGGGAGCTGTTTTTT. This translates into CASGRGQGDTGELFF. The chain employs TRBV12-5 and TRBJ2-2; 11 bases fit TRBD1. Per germline, CDR1 LGHNT and CDR2 FRNRAP. The V and J ends lost 6 bases and 3 bases, in that order; junction bases with no gene match: 3. This CDR3 contains 15 residues.

This clonotype has ten or more counts. This rearrangement joins TRBV7-2 to TRBJ2-1; tentatively, D is TRBD2 (5 bases). The CDR3 has 17 residues. Between the trimmed V and J ends, which lost 0 bases and 3 bases, there was a span of 15 bases. The germline CDR1 and CDR2 sequences are SGHTA and FQGNSA. This CDR3 reads CASSLAFKGLHYNEQFF. The CDR3 DNA is TGTGCCAGCAGCTTAGCTTTCAAAGGACTCCACTACAATGAGCAGTTCTTC. The full variable domain, completed using reference TRBV7-2 and TRBJ2-1, is GAGVSQSPSNKVTEKGKDVELRCDPISGHTALYWYRQSLGQGLEFLIYFQGNSAPDKSGLPSDRFSAERTGGSVSTLTIQRTQQEDSAVYLCASSLAFKGLHYNEQFFGPGTRLTVL.

The chain links TRBV11-2 to TRBJ2-6, with D hard to call. Trimming removed 7 bases from V and 4 bases from J, with 8 bases in between. In germline, CDR1 is SGHAT, CDR2 FQNNGV. The CDR3 is made up of 13 amino acids. As DNA, the CDR3 is TGTGCCAGCATGGGTAAGGGGGCCAACGTCCTGACTTTC. As protein: CASMGKGANVLTF.

This clonotype appeared many times. This chain uses TRBV7-3 with TRBJ1-2; D is ambiguous. Germline V gene lookup returns CDR1 SGHTA and CDR2 FQGTGA. Trimming shortened V by 2 bases and J by 0 bases, and 7 bases separated the two germline ends. The CDR3 is made up of 14 amino acids. The CDR3 protein is CASSLVGTNYGYTF. CDR3 sequence (DNA): TGTGCCAGCAGCTTAGTGGGGACTAACTATGGCTACACCTTC. Using reference TRBV7-3 and TRBJ1-2 for the parts outside the CDR3, the full variable domain is GAGVSQTPSNKVTEKGKYVELRCDPISGHTALYWYRQSLGQGPEFLIYFQGTGAADDSGLPNDRFFAVRPEGSVSTLKIQRTERGDSAVYLCASSLVGTNYGYTFGSGTRLTVV.

The V call is TRBV29-1, the J call TRBJ2-1, with 8 bases matching TRBD1. The germline gives CDR1 SQVTM, CDR2 ANQGSEA. The CDR3 contains 14 residues. The V and J ends lost 8 bases and 4 bases, in that order; junction bases with no gene match: 10. The CDR3 sequence: CSPHAGGGYNEQFF. In DNA, the CDR3 is TGCAGCCCTCACGCAGGGGGCGGGTACAATGAGCAGTTCTTC.

The chain combines TRBV28 with TRBJ2-1; a weak D match, TRBD2 (6 bases). Germline CDR1 reads MDHEN; CDR2 reads SYDVKM. The CDR3 spans 18 residues. Trimming stripped 3 bases from V and 1 base from J, with 19 bases between. This CDR3 is CASSFLRRPGLSYNEQFF. CDR3 bases: TGTGCCAGCAGTTTTCTTCGTCGTCCGGGACTGTCCTACAATGAGCAGTTCTTC.

This clonotype was seen a few times. The chain uses TRBV28 and TRBJ2-2, with TRBD1 matching 12 bases. The CDR3 consists of 15 residues. The germline gives CDR1 MDHEN, CDR2 SYDVKM. The ends lost 6 bases at V and 7 bases at J; junction bases unmatched: 6. DNA for the CDR3: TGTGCCAGCAGCTCGGGACAGGGGGCCTTCGGGGAGCTGTTTTTT. Amino acids: CASSSGQGAFGELFF.

This clonotype was seen a handful of times. This CDR3 is CASSIRVSSTDTQYF. The CDR3, as DNA: TGTGCCAGTAGTATTAGAGTTTCTAGCACAGATACGCAGTATTTT. V usage is TRBV19 and J usage is TRBJ2-3; D gene unclear. The CDR3 contains 15 residues. Germline V gene lookup returns CDR1 LNHDA and CDR2 SQIVND (reference sequence). The V end was cut by 3 bases, the J end by 0 bases, with 10 bases between.